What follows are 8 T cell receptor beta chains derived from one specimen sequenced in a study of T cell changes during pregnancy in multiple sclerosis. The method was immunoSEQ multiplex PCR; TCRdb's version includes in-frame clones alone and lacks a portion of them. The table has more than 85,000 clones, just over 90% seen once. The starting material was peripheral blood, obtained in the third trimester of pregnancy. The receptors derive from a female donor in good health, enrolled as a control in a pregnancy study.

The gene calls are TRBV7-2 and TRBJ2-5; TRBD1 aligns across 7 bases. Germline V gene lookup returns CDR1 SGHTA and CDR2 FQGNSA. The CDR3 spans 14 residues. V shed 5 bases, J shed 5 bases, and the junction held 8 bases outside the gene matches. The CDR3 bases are TGTGCCAGCAGCCGGACAAGGGGGCCGGAGACCCAGTACTTC. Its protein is CASSRTRGPETQYF.

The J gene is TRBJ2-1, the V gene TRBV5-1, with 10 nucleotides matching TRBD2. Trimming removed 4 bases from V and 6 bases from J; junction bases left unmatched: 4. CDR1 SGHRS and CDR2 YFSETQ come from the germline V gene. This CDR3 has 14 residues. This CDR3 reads CASSPGTSVNEQFF. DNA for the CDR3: TGCGCCAGCAGCCCCGGGACTAGCGTCAATGAGCAGTTCTTC.

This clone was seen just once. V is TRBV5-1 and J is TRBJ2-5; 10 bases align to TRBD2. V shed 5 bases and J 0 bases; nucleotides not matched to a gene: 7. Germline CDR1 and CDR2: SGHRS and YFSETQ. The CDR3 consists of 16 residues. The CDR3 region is CASRRGTSENQETQYF. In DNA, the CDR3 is TGCGCCAGCAGGAGAGGGACTAGCGAGAACCAAGAGACCCAGTACTTC.

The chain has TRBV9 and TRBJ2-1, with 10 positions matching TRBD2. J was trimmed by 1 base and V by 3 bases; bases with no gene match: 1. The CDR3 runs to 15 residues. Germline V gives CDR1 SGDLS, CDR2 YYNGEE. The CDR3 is CASSASGSSYNEQFF. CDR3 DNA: TGTGCCAGCAGCGCTAGCGGGAGTTCCTACAATGAGCAGTTCTTC.

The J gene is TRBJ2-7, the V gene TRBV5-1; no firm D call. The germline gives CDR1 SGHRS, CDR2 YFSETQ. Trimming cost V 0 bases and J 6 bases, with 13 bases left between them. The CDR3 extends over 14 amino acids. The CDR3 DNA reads TGCGCCAGCAGCTTGGCCGGCCACAGTGGCGAGCAGTACTTC. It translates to CASSLAGHSGEQYF.

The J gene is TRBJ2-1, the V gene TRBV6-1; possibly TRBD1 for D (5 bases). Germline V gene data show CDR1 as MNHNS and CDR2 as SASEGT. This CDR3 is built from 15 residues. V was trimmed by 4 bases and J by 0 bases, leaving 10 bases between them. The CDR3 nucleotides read TGTGCCAGCAGTGTCAGGGTTAGCTCCTACAATGAGCAGTTCTTC. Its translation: CASSVRVSSYNEQFF.

The CDR3: CATSARTGGAETQYF. In DNA form, the CDR3 reads TGTGCCACCAGCGCCCGGACAGGGGGCGCGGAGACCCAGTACTTC. This chain connects TRBV15 to TRBJ2-5; 11 positions agree with TRBD1. In germline, CDR1 is LNHNV, CDR2 YYDKDF (reference sequence). V trimming: 5 bases; J trimming: 5 bases; junction bases outside the gene matches: 7. There are 15 residues in the CDR3.

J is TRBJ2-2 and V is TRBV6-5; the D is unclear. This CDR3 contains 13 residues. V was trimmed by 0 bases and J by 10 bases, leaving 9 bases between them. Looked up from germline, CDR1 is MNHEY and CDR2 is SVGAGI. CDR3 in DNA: TGTGCCAGCAGTTACTCACCTACTGAGGAGCTGTTTTTT. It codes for CASSYSPTEELFF.